These 27 T cell receptor beta chains were all obtained from the same sample, sequenced in a study of T cell responses to AZD1222 COVID-19 vaccine. Repertoires were generated with immunoSEQ multiplex PCR, while TCRdb's copy carries only in-frame clones and drops some. Of 150,000 to 200,000 clones listed, approximately 94% are singletons. The sequences come from peripheral blood, collected on day 0 of AZD1222 vaccination. These receptors all stem from an adult in good health.

The rearrangement joins TRBV3-1 (or the pseudogene TRBV3-2) to TRBJ2-2; D tentatively reads TRBD1 or TRBD2 (5 bases each). The CDR3 loop spans 17 amino acids. V dropped 4 bases and J dropped 1 base, with 16 bases sitting between them. The germline CDR1 and CDR2 sequences are LGHDT and YNNKEL (reference sequence). CDR3 bases: TGTGCCAGCAGCCTGGGTAGGGGACGGAAGAACACCGGGGAGCTGTTTTTT. Amino acids: CASSLGRGRKNTGELFF.

This clone appeared once. The chain recombines TRBV9 with TRBJ2-2; 7 bases align to TRBD1. The CDR3 extends over 15 amino acids. After removal of 3 bases from V and 4 bases from J, the junction contained 6 bases not matched to a gene. Per the germline V gene, CDR1 is SGDLS and CDR2 is YYNGEE. CDR3 residues: CASSAFGTVTGELFF. CDR3 bases: TGTGCCAGCAGCGCCTTCGGGACAGTCACCGGGGAGCTGTTTTTT.

The V call is TRBV7-6, the J call TRBJ1-4; 7 nucleotides align to TRBD1. Per the germline V gene, CDR1 is SGHVS and CDR2 is FNYEAQ. Germline trimming cut 5 bases from V and 8 bases from J; bases unmatched to any gene: 17. The CDR3 loop spans 17 amino acids. The CDR3 loop is CASSDRRETGVREKLFF. The CDR3 DNA sequence: TGTGCCAGCAGCGACCGTAGAGAAACAGGGGTTCGGGAAAAACTGTTTTTT.

The chain links TRBV29-1 to TRBJ1-1; D uncertain. Germline V lookup: CDR1 SQVTM, CDR2 ANQGSEA. The CDR3 runs to 14 residues. The germline V and J ends were trimmed by 3 bases and 0 bases, with 11 bases remaining between them. The CDR3 reads CSVELQKVNTEAFF. The CDR3 DNA is TGCAGCGTTGAGCTCCAGAAGGTGAACACTGAAGCTTTCTTT.

This clone was observed a single time. The rearrangement uses TRBV4-2 and TRBJ2-1; D is undetermined. This CDR3 is 13 amino acids long. Germline CDR1 reads LGHNA; CDR2 reads YNFKEQ. V shed 1 base and J shed 8 bases, with 9 bases lying between them. The CDR3 here is CASSQGPPYEQFF. The CDR3 DNA sequence: TGTGCCAGCAGCCAAGGACCCCCCTATGAGCAGTTCTTC.

On this clone: Mismatch with germline at one junction end may stem from a read error. CDR3 sequence: CASNLGSGNTIYF. The CDR3 DNA reads as TGTGCCAGCAACTTGGGCTCTGGAAACACCATATATTTT. V is TRBV5-8 and J is TRBJ1-3; D gene unclear. CDR3 length: 13 residues. CDR1 is SGHTS and CDR2 is YDEGEE in the germline V gene.

The count of this clone is one. This chain joins TRBV19 and TRBJ2-2; no firm D call. This CDR3 contains 15 residues. The germline V gene encodes CDR1 LNHDA and CDR2 SQIVND (reference sequence). Trimming cost V 4 bases and J 2 bases, with 11 bases left between them. As DNA, the CDR3 is TGTGCCAGTAGTAAAATCCGGGTAAACACCGGGGAGCTGTTTTTT. This translates into CASSKIRVNTGELFF.

The chain's CDR3 is CASSQDPPTGAGNTIYF. CDR3 sequence (DNA): TGCGCCAGCAGCCAAGACCCCCCGACAGGGGCTGGAAACACCATATATTTT. This chain joins TRBV4-1 and TRBJ1-3; 8 nucleotides line up with TRBD1. Losses at the gene ends were 0 bases for V and 2 bases for J; bases not matched to a gene: 6. The V gene's germline CDR1 is MGHRA and CDR2 YSYEKL. This CDR3 comprises 17 residues.

This sequence joins TRBV5-1 and TRBJ2-1; 7 bases align to TRBD2. Trimming cost V 2 bases and J 7 bases; bases outside gene matches: 9. This CDR3 spans 15 amino acids. Germline V CDR1 and CDR2: SGHRS, YFSETQ. The CDR3 protein is CASSLPSGNWNEQFF. The CDR3 region has the DNA TGCGCCAGCAGCTTACCTAGCGGTAATTGGAATGAGCAGTTCTTC.

This chain links TRBV5-1 with TRBJ2-2; D gene uncertain. The germline gives CDR1 SGHRS, CDR2 YFSETQ. V gave up 4 bases and J gave up 0 bases, with 7 bases separating them. The CDR3 loop spans 14 amino acids. CDR3: CASSMNTNTGELFF. In DNA, the CDR3 is TGCGCCAGCAGCATGAATACGAACACCGGGGAGCTGTTTTTT. Combining the CDR3 with reference TRBV5-1 and TRBJ2-2 gives the whole variable domain KAGVTQTPRYLIKTRGQQVTLSCSPISGHRSVSWYQQTPGQGLQFLFEYFSETQRNKGNFPGRFSGRQFSNSRSEMNVSTLELGDSALYLCASSMNTNTGELFFGEGSRLTVL.

Notes on this clone: Additional DNA sequences in this sample encode the identical CDR3. The rearrangement uses TRBV28 and TRBJ1-2; D gene uncertain. V shed 6 bases and J shed 5 bases, with 10 bases lying between them. The germline V gene encodes CDR1 MDHEN and CDR2 SYDVKM. The CDR3 is 12 amino acids. The CDR3 nucleotides are TGTGCCAGCAGCCCCGGCGGGTATGGCTACACCTTC. Its protein is CASSPGGYGYTF.

This clone was seen once. This chain connects TRBV7-6 to TRBJ2-3, with D perhaps TRBD1 (6 bases). Trimming left V 5 bases short and J 6 bases short, with 21 bases between. This CDR3 region has 16 residues. Germline V gives CDR1 SGHVS, CDR2 FNYEAQ. CDR3: CASSRDRSGLGDTQYF. In DNA form, the CDR3 reads TGTGCCAGCAGCCGTGACAGGTCCGGATTAGGGGATACGCAGTATTTT.

Here the CDR3 reads CASSWSTGERVYNEQFF. The CDR3 DNA reads TGTGCCAGCAGCTGGAGTACGGGAGAGCGGGTCTACAATGAGCAGTTCTTC. The chain employs TRBV5-5 and TRBJ2-1, with D possibly being TRBD2 (6 bases). This CDR3 is built from 17 residues. V gave up 3 bases and J gave up 3 bases, with 19 bases separating them. Per the germline V gene, CDR1 is SGHKS and CDR2 is YYEKEE (reference sequence).

The chain recombines TRBV7-2 with TRBJ1-4, with a weak D call TRBD1 (5 bases). The CDR3 extends over 13 amino acids. V was cut by 3 bases and J by 8 bases, with 10 bases left in between. Germline V gene sequence: CDR1 SGHTA, CDR2 FQGNSA. The CDR3 region has the DNA TGTGCCAGCAGCTTCGGGGGTCGGGAAAAACTGTTTTTT. Protein sequence: CASSFGGREKLFF.

CDR3 region: CASSDGTGDFSYTF. CDR3 coding DNA: TGTGCCAGCAGCGACGGGACAGGGGACTTCAGCTACACCTTC. V and J are TRBV9 and TRBJ1-2; 10 positions agree with TRBD1. Germline CDR1 SGDLS, CDR2 YYNGEE. V lost 3 bases and J lost 9; bases outside the gene matches: 8. The CDR3 totals 14 residues.

The CDR3 region has the DNA TGTGCCAGCAGCTTAGCGAGTGGAGGACTCTATGGCTACACCTTC. Amino acid sequence: CASSLASGGLYGYTF. The chain joins TRBV7-9 to TRBJ1-2; D gene unclear. The CDR3 runs 15 residues. Trimming removed 0 bases from V and 4 bases from J, with 12 bases in between. Per the germline V gene, CDR1 is SEHNR and CDR2 is FQNEAQ (reference sequence).

V gene TRBV9 combines with J gene TRBJ1-2, with D perhaps matching TRBD1 (5 bases). V lost 3 bases and J lost 2, with 14 bases in between. The CDR3 runs to 15 residues. Germline V gene lookup returns CDR1 SGDLS and CDR2 YYNGEE. For the CDR3, the DNA is TGTGCCAGCAGCGCGCACGAGGGACTGAACTATGGCTACACCTTC. The encoded protein is CASSAHEGLNYGYTF.

With regard to this clone: An end of the junction differs from the germline gene, which may be a read error. The gene calls are TRBV12-3 or TRBV12-4 and TRBJ1-1; D perhaps matches TRBD1 (6 bases). The CDR3 length is 12 residues. The DNA for the CDR3 is TGTGCCGGCAGGGGAGGTGGCACTGAAGCTTTCTTT. Protein sequence: CAGRGGGTEAFF.

The rearrangement joins TRBV27 to TRBJ1-1, with no clear D. The CDR3 spans 15 residues. The V gene lost 0 bases and the J gene lost 0 bases, with 8 bases spanning the gap. Germline loops: CDR1 MNHEY, CDR2 SMNVEV (reference sequence). The CDR3 region is CASSLSPLMNTEAFF. CDR3 bases: TGTGCCAGCAGTTTATCCCCCCTGATGAACACTGAAGCTTTCTTT.

This clone was seen once. This rearrangement joins TRBV27 to TRBJ2-7; 14 bases are shared with TRBD2. Germline lookup yields CDR1 MNHEY and CDR2 SMNVEV (reference sequence). This CDR3 contains 15 residues. V gave up 5 bases and J gave up 6 bases; unmatched junction bases: 6. The CDR3 sequence: CASSPGLAGGPEQYF. CDR3 nucleotide sequence: TGTGCCAGCAGTCCAGGACTAGCGGGGGGACCCGAGCAGTACTTC.

The CDR3 protein is CASSYGWGVYGYTF. The CDR3 DNA reads TGTGCCAGCAGTTACGGCTGGGGAGTTTATGGCTACACCTTC. The genes are TRBV6-2 or TRBV6-3 and TRBJ1-2; D is ambiguous. Germline CDR1 and CDR2: MNHEY and SVGEGT. The germline V and J ends were trimmed by 2 bases and 5 bases, with 12 bases remaining between them. The CDR3 runs to 14 residues.

Points on this clone: One junction end does not reproduce the germline sequence, and a read error may be involved. This chain connects TRBV28 to TRBJ1-2; TRBD1 might be the D (6 bases). The CDR3 is 14 residues long. Germline V gene sequence: CDR1 MDHEN, CDR2 SYDVKM. The CDR3 here is CASTLGGARGGYTF. In DNA, the CDR3 is TGTGCCAGCACTTTAGGGGGGGCTCGGGGTGGCTACACCTTC.

The chain joins TRBV27 to TRBJ2-7, with a possible D match to TRBD1 (6 bases). CDR1 is MNHEY and CDR2 is SMNVEV in the germline V gene (reference sequence). V shed 5 bases and J shed 3 bases, with 14 bases lying between them. This CDR3 comprises 14 residues. The CDR3 nucleotides read TGTGCCAGCAGTGTCGGACAGACACTCTACGAGCAGTACTTC. It yields the protein CASSVGQTLYEQYF.

In DNA form, the CDR3 reads TGTGCCAGCAGCCAAGAGTCCCGTGGAAACACCATATATTTT. This encodes CASSQESRGNTIYF. The chain employs TRBV4-2 and TRBJ1-3, with unresolved D. V lost 0 bases and J lost 3, with 6 bases in between. CDR1 is LGHNA, CDR2 YNFKEQ, per germline. CDR3 length: 14 amino acids.

This rearrangement joins TRBV24-1 to TRBJ2-5, with no clear D. Trimming left V 3 bases short and J 5 bases short, with 15 bases between. The length of the CDR3 is 15 residues. Germline CDR1 reads KGHDR; CDR2 reads SFDVKD. This chain's CDR3 is CATSDRYSSRETQYF. The CDR3 coding sequence is TGTGCCACCAGTGATCGTTACTCGTCTAGGGAGACCCAGTACTTC.

V usage is TRBV6-2 or TRBV6-3 and J usage is TRBJ2-7; 12 positions agree with TRBD2. In germline, CDR1 is MNHEY, CDR2 SVGEGT. V gave up 6 bases and J gave up 3 bases; unmatched junction bases: 18. The CDR3 loop spans 19 amino acids. The CDR3 nucleotides are TGTGCCAGCAGCCTCCGCCGACTAGCGGGAGACGTTGGGCACTACGAGCAGTACTTC. Protein product: CASSLRRLAGDVGHYEQYF.

The rearrangement joins TRBV7-9 to TRBJ1-6, with TRBD1 matching over 7 bases. CDR1 is SEHNR, CDR2 FQNEAQ, per germline (reference sequence). Germline trimming cut 5 bases from V and 8 bases from J; bases unmatched to any gene: 9. This CDR3 is built from 15 residues. The CDR3 loop reads CASSLLTGTYSPLHF. Written as DNA, the CDR3 is TGTGCCAGCAGCCTCCTGACAGGGACGTATTCACCCCTCCACTTT.